A single sample is the source of the 24 T cell receptor beta chains below, sequenced in a study of T cells in Graves' hyperthyroidism and ophthalmopathy. Amplified TCR beta CDR3 regions derived from RNA transcripts. HTBI primers were employed in a first-round RT-PCR of the TCR CDR3. MiXCR, run by TCRdb on the multiplex PCR reads, gives a single entry per CDR3 protein. The sample holds hundreds of thousands of distinct CDR3 sequences; nearly 45% are singletons and the top ten take roughly 7.2%. Sequenced input: peripheral blood or thyroid tissue (not recorded which). All receptors derive from an adult man with Graves' disease, either hyperthyroidism or ophthalmopathy (not recorded which).

Details on this clonotype: With a much larger clone just one base away, this may be a read error. This chain uses TRBV7-3 with TRBJ2-6; a possible D gene is TRBD2 (5 bases). From germline, CDR1 is SGHTA and CDR2 FQGTGA. This CDR3 region has 15 residues. DNA of the CDR3: TGTACCAGCAGCTTAAGCGGTTCTGGGGCCAACGTCCTGACTTTC. Translating it yields CTSSLSGSGANVLTF.

The count of this clonotype is one. V gene TRBV13 combines with J gene TRBJ1-4; tentatively, D is TRBD1 (6 bases). Germline lookup yields CDR1 PRHDT and CDR2 FYEKMQ (reference sequence). The CDR3 has 15 amino acids. Trimming cost V 5 bases and J 2 bases, with 12 bases left between them. In nucleotides, the CDR3 is TGTGCCAGCAGCCGAAACAGGGTTACTAATGAAAAACTGTTTTTT. Protein sequence: CASSRNRVTNEKLFF.

The chain recombines TRBV15 with TRBJ1-5; tentatively, D is TRBD1 (6 bases). V was trimmed by 3 bases and J by 2 bases, leaving 11 bases between them. The CDR3 contains 15 residues. CDR1 and CDR2 from the germline V gene are LNHNV and YYDKDF (reference sequence). The CDR3 region has the DNA TGTGCCACCAGCAGTGGAAGGACAGGCAATCAGCCCCAGCATTTT. Translating gives CATSSGRTGNQPQHF.

The V call is TRBV29-1, the J call TRBJ2-3; TRBD2 might be the D (6 bases). This CDR3 is built from 12 residues. Trimming pared 6 bases from V and 2 bases from J, leaving 9 bases between. CDR1 and CDR2 from the germline V gene are SQVTM and ANQGSEA. CDR3 sequence: CSVVADTDTQYF. In DNA form, the CDR3 reads TGCAGCGTAGTAGCGGACACAGATACGCAGTATTTT.

This clonotype was seen once. V and J are TRBV7-2 and TRBJ2-7; 11 nucleotides line up with TRBD2. The germline gives CDR1 SGHTA, CDR2 FQGNSA. The CDR3 has 13 residues. J lost 1 base, V lost 10 bases, and 3 bases had no gene match. CDR3 loop: CATRLAGSYEQYF. As DNA, the CDR3 is TGTGCCACCCGACTAGCGGGGTCCTACGAGCAGTACTTC.

Points on this clonotype: Since the CDR3 does not end with the conserved phenylalanine or tryptophan, this likely comes from a read error. It is unclear where the CDR3 begins or ends on the DNA, so no DNA is shown, and the CDR3 is as TCRdb lists it. V and J are TRBV7-9 and TRBJ1-2; the table gives TRBD1 as D, unverified against the DNA. The CDR3 has 8 residues if both end residues are counted. Germline values: CDR1 SEHNR, CDR2 FQNEAQ (reference sequence). This chain's CDR3 is CASSRKTG.

This clonotype was found many times. J is TRBJ2-7 and V is TRBV29-1, with TRBD2 matching 9 bases. This CDR3 has 12 residues. In germline, CDR1 is SQVTM, CDR2 ANQGSEA. The CDR3 protein is CSVREGPYEQYF. CDR3 nucleotide sequence: TGCAGTGTGCGGGAGGGCCCGTACGAGCAGTACTTC.

The CDR3 loop is CASSPQDRVDYEQYF. In DNA, the CDR3 is TGTGCCAGCAGCCCACAGGACAGGGTGGACTACGAGCAGTACTTC. The chain recombines TRBV7-6 with TRBJ2-7, with 8 bases fitting TRBD1. With 5 bases clipped from V and 3 bases from J, the junction kept 9 bases outside the gene matches. Germline CDR1 and CDR2: SGHVS and FNYEAQ. The CDR3 totals 15 residues.

The rearrangement links TRBV7-9 to TRBJ2-7; no definite D call. This CDR3 has 15 residues. Trimming stripped 4 bases from V and 0 bases from J, with 13 bases between. The germline V gene has CDR1 SEHNR and CDR2 FQNEAQ (reference sequence). DNA for the CDR3: TGTGCCAGCAGCTCCGACTGGTTTAGCTCCTACGAGCAGTACTTC. Its protein is CASSSDWFSSYEQYF.

V and J are TRBV19 and TRBJ1-1; TRBD1 matches 8 bases. V shed 3 bases, J shed 6 bases, and the junction held 12 bases outside the gene matches. The CDR3 is made up of 16 amino acids. The germline CDR1 and CDR2 sequences are LNHDA and SQIVND (reference sequence). CDR3 nucleotides: TGTGCCAGTAGTATCTTCAGGGGGCGGAGATACGCTGAAGCTTTCTTT. This gives the protein CASSIFRGRRYAEAFF.

This clonotype was counted between two and nine times. This chain links TRBV7-9 with TRBJ1-5; 7 bases match TRBD1. The CDR3 spans 15 residues. The V gene's germline CDR1 is SEHNR and CDR2 FQNEAQ (reference sequence). The V and J ends lost 1 base and 6 bases, in that order; junction bases with no gene match: 6. The CDR3 DNA reads TGTGCCAGCAGCTTAGGGACAGGTCAAGGTCAGCCCCAGCATTTT. Protein: CASSLGTGQGQPQHF.

This clonotype appeared once. Germline is not matched at one junction end, which may reflect a read error. The genes are TRBV7-9 and TRBJ2-7, with D unresolved. The CDR3 spans 14 residues. Germline-derived CDR1 and CDR2 are SEHNR and FQNEAQ (reference sequence). CDR3 DNA sequence: TGCGCCAGCAGCCAAGAAAGTTTCTCCTACGAGCAGTACTTC. Protein product: CASSQESFSYEQYF.

At least ten counts were recorded for this clonotype. The V and J genes are TRBV10-3 and TRBJ1-2, with 8 bases fitting TRBD1. Germline V gives CDR1 ENHRY, CDR2 SYGVKD. The trim removed 2 bases at V and 5 bases at J, leaving 7 bases unmatched. CDR3 length: 15 residues. CDR3 DNA: TGTGCCATCAGTGAGGACAGGGGATGGTTATATGGCTACACCTTC. As protein: CAISEDRGWLYGYTF.

The J gene is TRBJ1-1, the V gene TRBV7-4; D perhaps matches TRBD1 (5 bases). V was trimmed by 3 bases and J by 2 bases, leaving 19 bases between them. The CDR3 contains 17 residues. Germline CDR1 SGHVT, CDR2 SQSDAQ. CDR3 DNA sequence: TGTGCCAGCAGCTTCGTCTTGGGGGGGTCCCGAAACACTGAAGCTTTCTTT. Translated: CASSFVLGGSRNTEAFF.

The chain carries TRBV15 and TRBJ2-7; 8 nucleotides line up with TRBD2. CDR1 and CDR2 from the germline V gene are LNHNV and YYDKDF (reference sequence). This CDR3 is built from 15 residues. J lost 7 bases, V lost 0 bases, and 8 bases had no gene match. CDR3 sequence reads: CATSRDREGVGEQYF. In DNA, the CDR3 is TGTGCCACCAGCAGAGATCGGGAGGGGGTGGGGGAGCAGTACTTC.

This clonotype has ten or more counts. This chain connects TRBV29-1 to TRBJ1-1; 8 positions agree with TRBD1. From germline, CDR1 is SQVTM and CDR2 ANQGSEA. Unmatched junction bases numbered 6, after V lost 7 bases and J lost 2 bases. This CDR3 spans 13 amino acids. This chain's CDR3 is CSAWTGINTEAFF. The CDR3 bases are TGCAGCGCTTGGACAGGGATCAACACTGAAGCTTTCTTT.

This clonotype occurred a few times. The V call is TRBV7-2, the J call TRBJ2-2; D is perhaps TRBD2 (6 bases). Looked up from germline, CDR1 is SGHTA and CDR2 is FQGNSA. The V and J ends lost 1 base and 4 bases respectively, with 16 bases between them. The CDR3 is 17 amino acids. The CDR3 region is CASSLGHGGRSTGELFF. CDR3 coding DNA: TGTGCCAGCAGCTTAGGGCACGGAGGGCGGAGCACCGGGGAGCTGTTTTTT.

The rearrangement links TRBV29-1 to TRBJ1-2; no definite D call. Germline V CDR1 and CDR2: SQVTM, ANQGSEA. The CDR3 totals 10 residues. The V gene lost 8 bases and the J gene lost 6 bases, with 10 bases spanning the gap. The CDR3 reads CSTLGNGYTF. The CDR3 DNA reads as TGCAGCACGCTCGGTAATGGCTACACCTTC. Using reference TRBV29-1 and TRBJ1-2 for the parts outside the CDR3, the full variable domain is SAVISQKPSRDICQRGTSLTIQCQVDSQVTMMFWYRQQPGQSLTLIATANQGSEATYESGFVIDKFPISRPNLTFSTLTVSNMSPEDSSIYLCSTLGNGYTFGSGTRLTVV.

The genes are TRBV20-1 and TRBJ2-7; 9 nucleotides line up with TRBD2. Losses at the gene ends were 3 bases for V and 2 bases for J; bases not matched to a gene: 8. The CDR3 is 15 amino acids. Looked up from germline, CDR1 is DFQATT and CDR2 is SNEGSKA (reference sequence). CDR3 in DNA: TGCAGTGCTAGTCACTCTGGCGGGGGGGCCTACGAGCAGTACTTC. Translated, it gives CSASHSGGGAYEQYF.

In its sample, this clonotype was seen many times. This chain connects TRBV6-5 to TRBJ1-2, with D perhaps matching TRBD1 (6 bases). Deletions cut 7 bases from V and 1 base from J, with 10 bases between. The germline gives CDR1 MNHEY, CDR2 SVGAGI. CDR3 length equals 13 residues. CDR3 in amino acids: CASKGGINYGYTF. The CDR3 region has the DNA TGTGCCAGCAAAGGGGGAATTAACTATGGCTACACCTTC.

V gene TRBV11-2 combines with J gene TRBJ2-2, with a tentative D call TRBD2 (5 bases). V lost 5 bases and J lost 2, with 15 bases in between. Germline CDR1 and CDR2: SGHAT and FQNNGV. The CDR3 runs 16 residues. The CDR3: CASSVGMGSNTGELFF. In nucleotides, the CDR3 is TGTGCCAGCAGCGTCGGGATGGGGTCTAACACCGGGGAGCTGTTTTTT. The variable domain in full, completed from reference TRBV11-2 and TRBJ2-2, reads EAGVAQSPRYKIIEKRQSVAFWCNPISGHATLYWYQQILGQGPKLLIQFQNNGVVDDSQLPKDRFSAERLKGVDSTLKIQPAKLEDSAVYLCASSVGMGSNTGELFFGEGSRLTVL.

Many counts were recorded for this clonotype. The chain joins TRBV4-1 to TRBJ1-2, with a tentative D call TRBD1 (5 bases). Germline-derived CDR1 and CDR2 are MGHRA and YSYEKL. This CDR3 spans 14 amino acids. Trimming pared 5 bases from V and 4 bases from J, leaving 14 bases between. Here the CDR3 reads CASSGRDGGYGYTF. The CDR3 coding sequence is TGCGCCAGCAGCGGAAGGGACGGCGGCTATGGCTACACCTTC.

This clonotype was detected many times. V usage is TRBV25-1 and J usage is TRBJ1-4; D unclear. Trimming stripped 11 bases from V and 6 bases from J, with 16 bases between. Germline V gene data show CDR1 as MGHDK and CDR2 as SYGVNS. This CDR3 has 13 residues. This CDR3 reads CASTSAVDEKLFF. CDR3 in DNA: TGTGCCTCGACCTCGGCTGTGGATGAAAAACTGTTTTTT.

The chain couples TRBV7-9 to TRBJ1-2; 10 positions agree with TRBD1. Trimming at V came to 5 bases and at J to 1 base, leaving 4 bases not matched to a gene. This CDR3 spans 15 amino acids. Per the germline V gene, CDR1 is SEHNR and CDR2 is FQNEAQ (reference sequence). CDR3 amino acids: CASSRDRGVNYGYTF. The CDR3 nucleotides read TGTGCCAGCAGCCGGGACAGGGGTGTTAACTATGGCTACACCTTC. Looking up the rest from reference TRBV7-9 and TRBJ1-2 gives the full variable domain: DTGVSQNPRHKITKRGQNVTFRCDPISEHNRLYWYRQTLGQGPEFLTYFQNEAQLEKSRLLSDRFSAERPKGSFSTLEIQRTEQGDSAMYLCASSRDRGVNYGYTFGSGTRLTVV.